This TCR beta chain was captured in a study of CD4+ T cells in melanoma. Findings of the study overall: Diverse differentiation states were reported for melanoma neoantigen-specific CD4+ T cells. CD8+ T cell, macrophage and B cell function reportedly correlated with neoantigen-specific CD4+ T cells.

This clone was observed once. What it binds is not known. Using immunoSEQ multiplex PCR, the repertoire was profiled, and TCRdb retains in-frame clones only, with some absent. This repertoire shows around 100,000 clones, 92% found once; its top ten account for less than 4%. CDR3 length equals 12 residues. Germline assignment: CDR1 SQVTM and CDR2 ANQGSEA. Deletions cut 2 bases from V and 4 bases from J, with 8 bases between. The sequencing input was peripheral blood. This receptor was identified in a human donor with melanoma. The genes are TRBV29-1 and TRBJ2-5; perhaps TRBD1 as D (6 bases). In DNA, the CDR3 is TGCAGCGTTGAATTCAGGGGAGAGACCCAGTACTTC. Protein product: CSVEFRGETQYF.